This TCR beta chain was observed in a study of cytomegalovirus exposure and HLA in healthy donors. The study, taken as a whole, reports: CMV antigen specificity of three CMV-associated chains was confirmed in vitro. TCR sequences were mostly rare, though some public TCRs occurred in many donors.

CDR3 length: 16 amino acids. Trimming removed 1 base at V and 5 bases at J, with 18 bases between. CDR1 SGHRS and CDR2 YFSETQ come from the germline V gene. The donors were members of the validation cohort comprising approximately 110 subjects, separate from the approximately 670-subject first cohort. In the case of this clone: Its antigen is currently unknown.

The table came from immunoSEQ multiplex PCR; TCRdb's copy has only in-frame clones and leaves some out. The table includes 150,000 or so clones, 89% detected once. Specimen: PBMCs. The sequence was obtained from a young woman in good health and CMV-seropositive. The V call is TRBV5-1, the J call TRBJ2-5; tentatively, D is TRBD2 (5 bases). The CDR3 DNA follows: TGCGCCAGCAGCTTGATGGCCCCGGAGCGAGGGGAGACCCAGTACTTC. It is translated as CASSLMAPERGETQYF.